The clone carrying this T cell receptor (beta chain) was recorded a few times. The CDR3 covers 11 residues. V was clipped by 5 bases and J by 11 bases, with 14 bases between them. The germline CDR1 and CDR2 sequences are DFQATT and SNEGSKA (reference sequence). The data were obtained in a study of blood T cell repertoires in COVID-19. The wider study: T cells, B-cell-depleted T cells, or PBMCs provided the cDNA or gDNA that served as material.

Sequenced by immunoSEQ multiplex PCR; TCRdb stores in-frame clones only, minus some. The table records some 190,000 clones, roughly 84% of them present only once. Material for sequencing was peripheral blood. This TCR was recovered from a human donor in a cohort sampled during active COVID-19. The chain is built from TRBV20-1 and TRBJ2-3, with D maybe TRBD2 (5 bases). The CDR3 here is CSARRFIEQYF. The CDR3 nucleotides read TGCAGTGCTCGGAGGTTTATCGAGCAGTATTTT.